The 14 T cell receptor beta chains below come from one sample, sequenced in a study of Graves' ophthalmopathy and Graves' hyperthyroidism. Amplified TCR beta CDR3 regions were obtained using RNA transcripts as template. RT-PCR was first run with HTBI primers, then multiplex PCR in a second round. TCRdb re-analysed the multiplex PCR reads in MiXCR, keeping a single row per CDR3 protein. The sample has about 550,000 distinct CDR3 sequences, under 40% seen once. The sequencing sample was made of peripheral blood or thyroid tissue (not recorded which). The receptor set was obtained from an adult man with Graves' hyperthyroidism.

The chain recombines TRBV9 with TRBJ2-3; 9 bases fit TRBD2. The length of the CDR3 is 15 residues. The germline gives CDR1 SGDLS, CDR2 YYNGEE. V lost 3 bases and J lost 10; bases outside the gene matches: 12. The chain's CDR3 is CASSAGTSPVGPQYF. In DNA, the CDR3 is TGTGCCAGCAGCGCTGGGACTAGCCCCGTCGGTCCGCAGTATTTT.

A few counts support this clonotype. This rearrangement joins TRBV15 to TRBJ2-3, with 8 bases lining up with TRBD2. V gave up 0 bases and J gave up 2 bases; unmatched junction bases: 10. CDR3 length: 18 amino acids. Germline CDR1 is LNHNV and CDR2 is YYDKDF (reference sequence). As DNA, the CDR3 is TGTGCCACCAGCAGAGATGACTCCATTAGCGGGGCCACAGATACGCAGTATTTT. This encodes CATSRDDSISGATDTQYF.

This clonotype was seen at least ten times. The J gene is TRBJ1-2, the V gene TRBV12-3 or TRBV12-4; D is ambiguous. This CDR3 spans 12 amino acids. V was cut by 6 bases and J by 2 bases, with 7 bases left in between. CDR3 amino acids: CASSGNNYGYTF. The CDR3 bases are TGTGCCAGCAGCGGGAACAACTATGGCTACACCTTC.

This clonotype was observed a handful of times. The chain employs TRBV12-3 or TRBV12-4 and TRBJ2-2; D gene uncertain. V was shortened by 2 bases and J by 6 bases, with 4 bases between the two germline ends. There are 12 residues in the CDR3. The DNA for the CDR3 is TGTGCCAGCAGTTTAAAGCCCGGGGAGCTGTTTTTT. Translated: CASSLKPGELFF.

The chain recombines TRBV7-4 with TRBJ1-1, with D tentatively TRBD1 (6 bases). Germline loops: CDR1 SGHVT, CDR2 SQSDAQ. The CDR3 is 16 residues long. Deletions cut 6 bases from V and 2 bases from J, with 19 bases between. The CDR3 is CASSQAGGAGNTEAFF. DNA of the CDR3: TGTGCCAGCAGTCAGGCGGGGGGCGCTGGAAACACTGAAGCTTTCTTT.

The chain uses TRBV20-1 and TRBJ1-5; no reliable D call. The germline CDR1 and CDR2 sequences are DFQATT and SNEGSKA (reference sequence). The ends were cut back, 3 bases at V and 10 bases at J, with 10 bases in the middle. CDR3 length equals 11 residues. The CDR3 DNA reads TGCAGTGCTAGTGGAGACCTCCCCCAGCATTTT. It codes for CSASGDLPQHF.

V gene TRBV7-4 combines with J gene TRBJ2-7; possibly TRBD2 for D (6 bases). The DNA end is more similar to TRBJ2-1, so the J call may be wrong. CDR1 SGHVT and CDR2 SQSDAQ come from the germline V gene. The CDR3 length is 18 residues. CDR3: CASSPRPLSGPAGNEQFF. CDR3 DNA: TGTGCCAGCAGCCCCCGCCCCCTGAGCGGGCCGGCGGGGAATGAGCAGTTCTTC.

In this sample, this clonotype turned up many times. The junction and the germline gene differ at one end; a read error may be behind it. This chain links TRBV10-1 with TRBJ2-7; no definite D call. Germline V gives CDR1 WNHNN, CDR2 SYGVQD (reference sequence). The CDR3 covers 11 residues. As DNA, the CDR3 is TGTGCCAGCAGTGCTGGGTACGAGCAGTACTTC. Its protein product is CASSAGYEQYF.

In regard to this clonotype: This clone may be a read error of a much larger clone one base away. The conserved final phenylalanine or tryptophan is absent from the CDR3, which likely points to a read error. This chain uses TRBV20-1 with TRBJ1-6; 9 positions match TRBD1. The CDR3 runs 16 residues. The V gene end was trimmed by 5 bases and the J gene end by 0 bases; junction bases not matched to a gene: 5. The germline gives CDR1 DFQATT, CDR2 SNEGSKA (reference sequence). DNA of the CDR3: TGCAGTGCTTCCCGGACAGGGGCCTCCTATAATTCACCCCTCCACTCT. Encoded protein: CSASRTGASYNSPLHS.

This clonotype was detected ten times or more. The rearrangement joins TRBV24-1 to TRBJ2-3, with TRBD1 matching over 8 bases. The V gene end was trimmed by 0 bases and the J gene end by 2 bases; junction bases not matched to a gene: 3. The CDR3 has 16 residues. Germline V lookup: CDR1 KGHDR, CDR2 SFDVKD. In DNA form, the CDR3 reads TGTGCCACCAGTGATTTGGGGACAGGAGACACAGATACGCAGTATTTT. Translating it yields CATSDLGTGDTDTQYF.

This clonotype turned up a few times. This rearrangement joins TRBV7-9 to TRBJ1-6; the match to TRBD1 covers 10 bases. The CDR3 is made up of 15 amino acids. Trimming removed 4 bases from V and 9 bases from J; junction bases left unmatched: 6. Germline V CDR1 and CDR2: SEHNR, FQNEAQ (reference sequence). DNA for the CDR3: TGTGCCAGCAGCTCCTCGACAGGGGGCCTTTCACCCCTCCACTTT. It is translated as CASSSSTGGLSPLHF.

The genes are TRBV9 and TRBJ2-3; 7 bases agree with TRBD2. The CDR3 is 17 amino acids. Looked up from germline, CDR1 is SGDLS and CDR2 is YYNGEE. Trimming cost V 0 bases and J 2 bases; bases outside gene matches: 9. CDR3 DNA sequence: TGTGCCAGCAGCGTAGTAGCAGCGGGAACACACACAGATACGCAGTATTTT. This gives the protein CASSVVAAGTHTDTQYF.

On this clonotype: A much more abundant neighbour one base away suggests this may be a read error. Since the CDR3 does not end with the conserved phenylalanine or tryptophan, this likely comes from a read error. This rearrangement joins TRBV12-3 or TRBV12-4 to TRBJ2-2; perhaps TRBD1 as D (5 bases). The length of the CDR3 is 13 residues. V was pared by 7 bases and J by 0 bases, with 6 bases between. This CDR3 reads CASKGSNTGELFL. CDR3 bases: TGTGCCAGCAAGGGGTCGAACACCGGGGAGCTGTTTCTT.

To note about this clonotype: This could be a read error, since a much larger clone is one nucleotide away. The chain carries TRBV7-3 and TRBJ2-7; no reliable D call. CDR1 is SGHTA and CDR2 is FQGTGA in the germline V gene. This CDR3 region has 15 residues. CDR3: CASSLRESQPYEQCF. The DNA of the CDR3 is TGTGCCAGCAGCTTAAGGGAATCTCAACCCTACGAGCAGTGCTTC.